The 13 T cell receptor beta chains below were found in one sample sequenced in a study of blood T cell repertoires in COVID-19. Some clones are missing from TCRdb's copy, which holds only in-frame ones; the method was immunoSEQ multiplex PCR. The table has some 89,000 clones, about 92% seen once. The sequenced material came from peripheral blood. Source of these receptors: a man aged 50 to 60 with acute or convalescent COVID-19.

The chain links TRBV28 to TRBJ1-5; 7 bases match TRBD1. The J segment lost 2 bases and the V segment lost 10 bases, leaving 8 bases of the junction unmatched. The CDR3 sequence is 14 residues long. The germline V gene encodes CDR1 MDHEN and CDR2 SYDVKM. The DNA of the CDR3 is TGTGCCACTCGGACAGGTGACGGCAATCAGCCCCAGCATTTT. As protein: CATRTGDGNQPQHF.

The chain's CDR3 is CATAFGGMNTEAFF. The CDR3 nucleotides are TGTGCCACCGCCTTTGGGGGGATGAACACTGAAGCTTTCTTT. V is TRBV6-5 and J is TRBJ1-1; perhaps TRBD1 as D (5 bases). This CDR3 contains 14 residues. V lost 10 bases to trimming and J lost 0 bases, with 15 bases between them. Germline CDR1 is MNHEY and CDR2 is SVGAGI.

The chain employs TRBV25-1 and TRBJ1-1; TRBD1 agrees at 9 bases. This CDR3 has 15 residues. V lost 3 bases, J lost 1 base, and 3 bases stayed unmatched. CDR1 and CDR2 from the germline V gene are MGHDK and SYGVNS. The CDR3 reads CASSEGTGRNTEAFF. CDR3 in DNA: TGTGCCAGCAGTGAGGGGACAGGGAGGAACACTGAAGCTTTCTTT.

In its sample, this clone is medium-sized. The gene calls are TRBV5-4 and TRBJ1-2; 10 nucleotides align to TRBD1. V dropped 4 bases and J dropped 11; count of bases not matched to a gene: 11. The CDR3 spans 14 residues. Per the germline V gene, CDR1 is SGHNT and CDR2 is YYREEE (reference sequence). CDR3 in amino acids: CASSDTPGQGIYTF. CDR3 in DNA: TGTGCCAGCAGCGACACCCCGGGACAGGGGATTTACACCTTC.

This rearrangement joins TRBV7-2 to TRBJ2-6; tentatively, D is TRBD1 (6 bases). The germline gives CDR1 SGHTA, CDR2 FQGNSA. The CDR3 has 15 amino acids. V was trimmed by 1 base and J by 4 bases, leaving 8 bases between them. CDR3: CASSLVGAGANVLTF. The CDR3 DNA reads as TGTGCCAGCAGCTTAGTGGGGGCCGGGGCCAACGTCCTGACTTTC.

V gene TRBV29-1 combines with J gene TRBJ1-1; D is unclear. Germline CDR1 and CDR2: SQVTM and ANQGSEA. CDR3 size: 12 residues. V lost 6 bases, J lost 0 bases, and 8 bases lay in between. The CDR3 loop reads CSVMDLNTEAFF. Written as DNA, the CDR3 is TGCAGCGTGATGGACTTGAACACTGAAGCTTTCTTT.

The chain is built from TRBV11-2 and TRBJ2-2, with TRBD2 matching 8 bases. The germline gives CDR1 SGHAT, CDR2 FQNNGV. This CDR3 region has 15 residues. V was pared by 2 bases and J by 5 bases, with 4 bases of the junction left unmatched. The CDR3 spells CASSLRGGRTGELFF. In DNA form, the CDR3 reads TGTGCCAGCAGCTTACGGGGCGGGAGGACCGGGGAGCTGTTTTTT.

V and J are TRBV14 and TRBJ2-1; 7 positions match TRBD2. CDR1 is SGHDN and CDR2 is FVKESK in the germline V gene. V was clipped by 6 bases and J by 3 bases; unmatched bases: 8. This CDR3 region has 15 residues. The CDR3 DNA sequence: TGTGCCAGCAGTACTGGGGCTAGCGGCTACAATGAGCAGTTCTTC. This sequence encodes CASSTGASGYNEQFF.

The chain uses TRBV3-1 (or the pseudogene TRBV3-2) and TRBJ2-4, with 9 bases aligning to TRBD1. The CDR3 runs to 18 residues. Trimming at V came to 0 bases and at J to 1 base, leaving 7 bases not matched to a gene. Germline CDR1 LGHDT, CDR2 YNNKEL (reference sequence). The CDR3 nucleotides are TGTGCCAGCAGCCAAGATCTTACAGGGGGCTTGGCCAAAAACATTCAGTACTTC. Protein sequence: CASSQDLTGGLAKNIQYF.

The V call is TRBV9, the J call TRBJ2-6, with 7 bases lining up with TRBD1. In germline, CDR1 is SGDLS, CDR2 YYNGEE. The CDR3 contains 18 residues. V lost 2 bases, J lost 0 bases, and 8 bases stayed unmatched. The CDR3 is CASSVTQGIRSGANVLTF. CDR3 sequence (DNA): TGTGCCAGCAGCGTCACACAGGGGATCCGCTCTGGGGCCAACGTCCTGACTTTC.

The chain has TRBV28 and TRBJ1-2; 9 positions agree with TRBD1. From germline, CDR1 is MDHEN and CDR2 SYDVKM. The CDR3 is 15 amino acids. Germline trimming cut 5 bases from V and 2 bases from J; bases unmatched to any gene: 6. The CDR3 loop is CASSRRDRENYGYTF. The CDR3, as DNA: TGTGCCAGCAGTCGGAGGGACAGGGAAAACTATGGCTACACCTTC.

The V and J genes are TRBV7-9 and TRBJ1-2; D gene uncertain. The CDR3 sequence is 15 residues long. Germline-derived CDR1 and CDR2 are SEHNR and FQNEAQ (reference sequence). Trimming shortened V by 3 bases and J by 3 bases, and 14 bases separated the two germline ends. The CDR3 spells CASSFLSLGDYGYTF. The CDR3 DNA reads TGTGCCAGCAGCTTCCTGTCCCTCGGGGACTATGGCTACACCTTC.

The chain couples TRBV11-3 to TRBJ2-2; the match to TRBD2 covers 9 bases. This CDR3 contains 17 residues. Germline CDR1 reads SGHNT; CDR2 reads YENEEA. The V and J ends lost 1 base and 2 bases, in that order; junction bases with no gene match: 5. The CDR3 bases are TGTGCCAGCAGCTTAGGGCCAGCGGGGGGCAACACCGGGGAGCTGTTTTTT. Protein: CASSLGPAGGNTGELFF.